The 30 T cell receptor beta chains listed next were all sequenced from one sample in a study of shared clonotypes between healthy human individuals. Clones were sequenced by immunoSEQ multiplex PCR, and TCRdb holds only the in-frame ones, with some missing. Of approximately 2,000,000 clones in the sample, 80% to 95% are singletons; the top ten hold less than 2%. CD45RO-negative, CCR7-selected cells formed the naive CD8 fraction, which excluded terminally differentiated effector memory CD45RA+ cells. Input material: naive CD8+ T cells from PBMCs. The receptors were gathered from a man between 18 and 35 years old in good health. Some clones in this sample may be carry-over from other donors' samples.

The chain is built from TRBV19 and TRBJ1-1, with D uncertain. CDR3 length: 13 residues. V shed 5 bases and J shed 1 base, with 8 bases lying between them. The germline gives CDR1 LNHDA, CDR2 SQIVND (reference sequence). CDR3: CASSGAANTEAFF. The CDR3 bases are TGTGCCAGTAGTGGAGCGGCGAACACTGAAGCTTTCTTT. The whole variable domain, filled in from reference TRBV19 and TRBJ1-1, reads DGGITQSPKYLFRKEGQNVTLSCEQNLNHDAMYWYRQDPGQGLRLIYYSQIVNDFQKGDIAEGYSVSREKKESFPLTVTSAQKNPTAFYLCASSGAANTEAFFGQGTRLTVV.

The CDR3 DNA is TGTGCCAGCAGCTTGGGGACGGGCGAGCAGTACTTC. Encoded protein: CASSLGTGEQYF. The rearrangement links TRBV5-8 to TRBJ2-7, with no clear D. This CDR3 is 12 amino acids long. Looked up from germline, CDR1 is SGHTS and CDR2 is YDEGEE. The V and J ends lost 0 bases and 6 bases respectively, with 7 bases between them. The entire variable domain, with the rest obtained from reference TRBV5-8 and TRBJ2-7, is as follows: EAGVTQSPTHLIKTRGQQATLRCSPISGHTSVYWYQQALGLGLQFLLWYDEGEERNRGNFPPRFSGRQFPNYSSELNVNALELEDSALYLCASSLGTGEQYFGPGTRLTVT.

V gene TRBV7-9 combines with J gene TRBJ2-5; 7 nucleotides agree with TRBD1. Losses at the gene ends were 6 bases for V and 2 bases for J; bases not matched to a gene: 6. The CDR3 spans 14 residues. Germline V CDR1 and CDR2: SEHNR, FQNEAQ (reference sequence). The CDR3 here is CASRLSGQQETQYF. The CDR3, as DNA: TGTGCCAGCAGGCTGTCGGGACAGCAAGAGACCCAGTACTTC.

The chain carries TRBV6-1 and TRBJ2-7, with D hard to call. Between the trimmed V and J ends, which lost 6 bases and 1 base, there was a span of 7 bases. The CDR3 totals 12 residues. Germline V lookup: CDR1 MNHNS, CDR2 SASEGT. The CDR3 region has the DNA TGTGCCAGCAGCAGAATTTCCTACGAGCAGTACTTC. Translation gives CASSRISYEQYF.

The J gene is TRBJ2-7, the V gene TRBV9; D gene ambiguous. Germline CDR1 and CDR2: SGDLS and YYNGEE. Between the trimmed V and J ends, which lost 3 bases and 3 bases, there was a span of 13 bases. The CDR3 consists of 14 residues. CDR3 nucleotides: TGTGCCAGCAGCGCTGAACAGTTTTTCTACGAGCAGTACTTC. It yields the protein CASSAEQFFYEQYF.

Only a few counts were recorded for this clone. The chain combines TRBV19 with TRBJ1-2, with D tentatively TRBD1 (6 bases). Trimming removed 3 bases at V and 3 bases at J, with 11 bases between. Looked up from germline, CDR1 is LNHDA and CDR2 is SQIVND (reference sequence). CDR3 length: 14 residues. The CDR3 loop is CASSIRGLDYGYTF. CDR3 bases: TGTGCCAGTAGTATTCGGGGGCTTGACTATGGCTACACCTTC.

V gene TRBV2 combines with J gene TRBJ2-1; D tentatively reads TRBD1 or TRBD2 (5 bases each). CDR1 and CDR2 from the germline V gene are SNHLY and FYNNEI. The germline V and J ends were trimmed by 2 bases and 9 bases, with 23 bases remaining between them. CDR3 length: 17 residues. The CDR3 reads CASSESFGLAKGVEQFF. CDR3 DNA: TGTGCCAGCAGTGAAAGTTTTGGGCTAGCAAAAGGGGTTGAGCAGTTCTTC.

The gene calls are TRBV25-1 and TRBJ2-5; a possible D gene is TRBD1 (6 bases). Per the germline V gene, CDR1 is MGHDK and CDR2 is SYGVNS. This CDR3 is 14 amino acids long. With 5 bases removed from V and 7 bases from J, the gap between germline ends came to 17 bases. The CDR3 spells CASSQGQWVGTQYF. In DNA form, the CDR3 reads TGTGCCAGCAGTCAAGGACAGTGGGTAGGGACCCAGTACTTC.

V usage is TRBV7-8 and J usage is TRBJ2-1; D is unresolved. This CDR3 contains 12 residues. Trimming cost V 4 bases and J 10 bases, with 11 bases left between them. CDR1 and CDR2 (germline): SGHVS, FQNEAQ. In nucleotides, the CDR3 is TGTGCCAGCAGCTCGGTTAATCAGGAGCAGTTCTTC. Amino acid sequence: CASSSVNQEQFF.

V is TRBV7-2 and J is TRBJ2-7, with D possibly called TRBD1 or TRBD2 (6 bases each). V dropped 7 bases and J dropped 3 bases, with 19 bases sitting between them. The CDR3 is 15 residues long. CDR1 is SGHTA and CDR2 is FQGNSA in the germline V gene. CDR3 region: CASTPRGGLGYEQYF. CDR3 nucleotides: TGTGCCAGCACCCCTAGAGGGGGGTTGGGCTACGAGCAGTACTTC. The full variable domain, completed using reference TRBV7-2 and TRBJ2-7, is GAGVSQSPSNKVTEKGKDVELRCDPISGHTALYWYRQSLGQGLEFLIYFQGNSAPDKSGLPSDRFSAERTGGSVSTLTIQRTQQEDSAVYLCASTPRGGLGYEQYFGPGTRLTVT.

The chain links TRBV4-1 to TRBJ2-2; 7 bases map to TRBD2. Germline V gives CDR1 MGHRA, CDR2 YSYEKL. The CDR3 has 15 residues. The ends lost 4 bases at V and 1 base at J; junction bases unmatched: 3. The CDR3 reads CASSPGGGNTGELFF. DNA for the CDR3: TGCGCCAGCAGCCCGGGGGGAGGGAACACCGGGGAGCTGTTTTTT.

This chain joins TRBV19 and TRBJ2-1; TRBD1 might be the D (5 bases). This CDR3 has 14 amino acids. Germline V lookup: CDR1 LNHDA, CDR2 SQIVND (reference sequence). Trimming cost V 5 bases and J 6 bases, with 14 bases left between them. CDR3 residues: CASSLRGVGNEQFF. The CDR3 DNA follows: TGTGCCAGTAGTCTAAGGGGCGTCGGCAATGAGCAGTTCTTC. The full variable domain, rest sourced from reference TRBV19 and TRBJ2-1, is DGGITQSPKYLFRKEGQNVTLSCEQNLNHDAMYWYRQDPGQGLRLIYYSQIVNDFQKGDIAEGYSVSREKKESFPLTVTSAQKNPTAFYLCASSLRGVGNEQFFGPGTRLTVL.

The chain combines TRBV7-2 with TRBJ2-7, with D uncertain. This CDR3 region has 13 residues. The V gene lost 2 bases and the J gene lost 5 bases, with 10 bases spanning the gap. Germline CDR1 reads SGHTA; CDR2 reads FQGNSA. DNA of the CDR3: TGTGCCAGCAGCTTACGGCAGTTGGACGAGCAGTACTTC. Its protein product is CASSLRQLDEQYF.

This sequence joins TRBV10-3 and TRBJ2-1; no definite D call. Trimming removed 7 bases from V and 5 bases from J, with 12 bases in between. Germline assignment: CDR1 ENHRY and CDR2 SYGVKD. The CDR3 sequence is 13 residues long. DNA for the CDR3: TGTGCCATCAAGGCAATCTTCGACAATGAGCAGTTCTTC. Protein product: CAIKAIFDNEQFF.

This chain links TRBV5-1 with TRBJ2-7; no reliable D call. The CDR3 totals 12 residues. The germline V gene has CDR1 SGHRS and CDR2 YFSETQ. V was clipped by 4 bases and J by 2 bases, with 7 bases between them. DNA for the CDR3: TGCGCCAGCAGCCACAACCCCTACGAGCAGTACTTC. Translated, it gives CASSHNPYEQYF.

The V and J genes are TRBV11-2 and TRBJ2-7; D is possibly TRBD1 (6 bases). Per the germline V gene, CDR1 is SGHAT and CDR2 is FQNNGV. The CDR3 loop spans 16 amino acids. Trimming stripped 0 bases from V and 6 bases from J, with 18 bases between. The DNA for the CDR3 is TGTGCCAGCAGCTTAGATATCTCGCCTCGAGGGGGCGAGCAGTACTTC. Amino acids: CASSLDISPRGGEQYF.

CDR3 residues: CASSYSGQGGTDTQYF. The CDR3 DNA reads TGTGCCAGCAGTTACTCGGGACAGGGAGGCACAGATACGCAGTATTTT. The chain combines TRBV6-5 with TRBJ2-3; TRBD1 matches at 9 bases. Germline V gene sequence: CDR1 MNHEY, CDR2 SVGAGI. There are 16 residues in the CDR3. Trimming took 0 bases from V and 1 from J; bases not matched to a gene: 2.

The chain employs TRBV6-5 and TRBJ2-7, with TRBD2 identical over 12 bases. V lost 7 bases, J lost 4 bases, and 5 bases stayed unmatched. CDR1 MNHEY and CDR2 SVGAGI come from the germline V gene. The CDR3 spans 14 residues. In DNA, the CDR3 is TGTGCCAGCACCAGACTAGCGGGAGTTTACGAGCAGTACTTC. Amino acid sequence: CASTRLAGVYEQYF.

V gene TRBV15 combines with J gene TRBJ1-1; D gene ambiguous. Germline CDR1 and CDR2: LNHNV and YYDKDF (reference sequence). The CDR3 has 12 residues. Trimming left V 5 bases short and J 1 base short, with 5 bases between. In nucleotides, the CDR3 is TGTGCCACCAGCTCTGGGAACACTGAAGCTTTCTTT. It codes for CATSSGNTEAFF.

This clone was found once. The V and J genes are TRBV4-1 and TRBJ2-7, with TRBD1 as a possible D gene (5 bases). The CDR3 contains 15 residues. Trimming removed 1 base at V and 4 bases at J, with 14 bases between. Germline CDR1 reads MGHRA; CDR2 reads YSYEKL. The CDR3 nucleotides read TGCGCCAGCAGCCAAGGAAGGGGATTGCTGTACGAGCAGTACTTC. This sequence encodes CASSQGRGLLYEQYF.

The chain recombines TRBV13 with TRBJ2-7, with D possibly TRBD2 on 5 matching bases. The germline CDR1 and CDR2 sequences are PRHDT and FYEKMQ (reference sequence). The ends were cut back, 5 bases at V and 0 bases at J, with 17 bases in the middle. This CDR3 is 16 amino acids long. This CDR3 reads CASSPQNAGFSYEQYF. The CDR3 DNA sequence: TGTGCCAGCAGCCCCCAGAACGCGGGCTTCTCCTACGAGCAGTACTTC. Full variable domain (missing parts from reference TRBV13 and TRBJ2-7): AAGVIQSPRHLIKEKRETATLKCYPIPRHDTVYWYQQGPGQDPQFLISFYEKMQSDKGSIPDRFSAQQFSDYHSELNMSSLELGDSALYFCASSPQNAGFSYEQYFGPGTRLTVT.

The chain carries TRBV6-6 and TRBJ1-1; TRBD1 might be the D (5 bases). V was clipped by 5 bases and J by 1 base, with 14 bases between them. The CDR3 is 15 residues long. CDR1 is MNHNY, CDR2 SVGAGI, per germline (reference sequence). The DNA for the CDR3 is TGTGCCAGCAGTAAATTGACAGCCTCGAACACTGAAGCTTTCTTT. Translation: CASSKLTASNTEAFF.

V is TRBV28 and J is TRBJ2-1, with D perhaps given as TRBD1 or TRBD2 (6 bases each). This CDR3 contains 18 residues. CDR1 and CDR2 from the germline V gene are MDHEN and SYDVKM. Deletions cut 3 bases from V and 4 bases from J, with 22 bases between. CDR3 DNA: TGTGCCAGCAGTTTCCAACTCGGGACGGGGGCGGCTTACAATGAGCAGTTCTTC. Translating it yields CASSFQLGTGAAYNEQFF.

The rearrangement uses TRBV4-3 and TRBJ2-7, with D possibly being TRBD2 (5 bases). V was pared by 0 bases and J by 2 bases, with 11 bases between. This CDR3 is 15 amino acids long. In germline, CDR1 is LGHNA, CDR2 YSLEER. The CDR3 here is CASSQDFEGAYEQYF. CDR3 coding DNA: TGCGCCAGCAGCCAAGATTTTGAGGGAGCCTACGAGCAGTACTTC.

CDR3 sequence: CASSPTNGGPGGSYNEQFF. The CDR3 region has the DNA TGTGCCAGCAGCCCCACAAACGGGGGCCCGGGGGGGTCATACAATGAGCAGTTCTTC. V and J are TRBV7-2 and TRBJ2-1, with 8 nucleotides matching TRBD2. The CDR3 runs 19 residues. Trimming cost V 5 bases and J 4 bases; bases outside gene matches: 19. The germline V gene encodes CDR1 SGHTA and CDR2 FQGNSA.

The chain links TRBV9 to TRBJ1-1; D is uncertain. CDR1 and CDR2 from the germline V gene are SGDLS and YYNGEE. The V gene lost 0 bases and the J gene lost 1 base, with 10 bases spanning the gap. CDR3 size: 15 residues. CDR3 DNA: TGTGCCAGCAGCGTAGGGCACGGTCCGAACACTGAAGCTTTCTTT. Its protein is CASSVGHGPNTEAFF.

As for this clone: This same CDR3 is encoded by further DNA sequences in the sample. This rearrangement joins TRBV10-3 to TRBJ2-7; 8 bases are a match to TRBD1. CDR3 length equals 13 residues. Germline V gene sequence: CDR1 ENHRY, CDR2 SYGVKD. V shed 4 bases and J 2 bases; nucleotides not matched to a gene: 1. The DNA of the CDR3 is TGTGCCATCAGTGGGGACAGGCCCTACGAGCAGTACTTC. Translated, it gives CAISGDRPYEQYF.

The V and J genes are TRBV19 and TRBJ2-1; a possible D gene is TRBD1 (5 bases). The CDR3 has 15 amino acids. Trimming took off 3 bases at V and 4 bases at J, with 13 bases between the two ends. The germline CDR1 and CDR2 sequences are LNHDA and SQIVND (reference sequence). The CDR3 region is CASSIQGVGYNEQFF. CDR3 coding DNA: TGTGCCAGTAGTATCCAAGGGGTGGGGTACAATGAGCAGTTCTTC.

The CDR3 loop reads CASSSLRDRGYEQYF. The CDR3 nucleotides are TGTGCCAGCAGTTCACTCCGGGACAGGGGATACGAGCAGTACTTC. The chain carries TRBV28 and TRBJ2-7; 10 bases are a match to TRBD1. Germline V CDR1 and CDR2: MDHEN, SYDVKM. This CDR3 is 15 amino acids long. V was clipped by 4 bases and J by 4 bases; unmatched bases: 7.

The gene calls are TRBV7-9 and TRBJ2-7; 11 nucleotides match TRBD2. The junction had 10 bases not matched to a gene; V was cut back by 6 bases and J by 0 bases. Germline CDR1 is SEHNR and CDR2 is FQNEAQ (reference sequence). The CDR3 sequence is 17 residues long. CDR3 sequence reads: CASRLIASGRNSYEQYF. The CDR3 DNA reads as TGTGCCAGCAGATTGATCGCTAGCGGGAGGAACTCCTACGAGCAGTACTTC.